Sequencing of this T cell receptor (beta chain) was carried out in a study of cytomegalovirus exposure and HLA in healthy donors. Donors showed nominal health when sampled, although they likely had unrecorded immune exposures. General study findings and limits: Among immune exposure information, only CMV serostatus was available. The authors later found most CMV-associated TCR beta chains appeared HLA-restricted. The authors confirmed in vitro that a few CMV-associated chains were specific for CMV antigens.

Note on this clone: Its antigen is unidentified.

Both 60 Vbeta primers and 13 Jbeta primers went into the PCR. Repertoires were generated with immunoSEQ multiplex PCR, while TCRdb's copy carries only in-frame clones and drops some. The data contain 150,000 to 200,000 clones, around 81% of them singletons. V was trimmed by 6 bases and J by 2 bases, leaving 11 bases between them. Germline V gives CDR1 LNHDA, CDR2 SQIVND (reference sequence). CDR3 length equals 13 residues. Input material: PBMCs. The rearrangement uses TRBV19 and TRBJ2-7; D not resolved. The receptor was derived from a man aged 18 to 29 in good health and CMV-seronegative. CDR3 bases: TGTGCCAGTAGCAACAGAGTCGCCTACGAGCAGTACTTC. Its translation is CASSNRVAYEQYF.